The 12 T cell receptor beta chains in this list originate from one sample, sequenced in a study of Graves' ophthalmopathy and Graves' hyperthyroidism. The sequenced template was RNA, covering the TCR beta CDR3 region. HTBI-primed first-round RT-PCR preceded second-round multiplex PCR. One entry per CDR3 protein results from TCRdb running MiXCR on the multiplex PCR reads. The sample shows hundreds of thousands of distinct CDR3 sequences, roughly 41% of them seen only once. Material: peripheral blood. These receptors originate from an adult man with Graves' ophthalmopathy.

This clonotype has just a few counts. The rearrangement links TRBV5-4 to TRBJ2-5; D is tentatively TRBD1 or TRBD2 (6 bases each). The CDR3 covers 15 residues. Trimming stripped 0 bases from V and 5 bases from J, with 14 bases between. The V gene's germline CDR1 is SGHNT and CDR2 YYREEE (reference sequence). In DNA form, the CDR3 reads TGTGCCAGCAGCTTGGCGGGGGCGGGTGAGGAGACCCAGTACTTC. Translated: CASSLAGAGEETQYF.

This clonotype was seen repeatedly, ten times or more. The gene calls are TRBV4-3 and TRBJ2-7; maybe TRBD1 (6 bases). Deletions cut 2 bases from V and 3 bases from J, with 11 bases between. Germline CDR1 LGHNA, CDR2 YSLEER. The CDR3 covers 14 residues. The CDR3 loop is CASSQTTGIYEQYF. CDR3 DNA sequence: TGCGCCAGCAGCCAAACAACAGGGATCTACGAGCAGTACTTC.

The chain recombines TRBV25-1 with TRBJ1-2; D is ambiguous. The germline gives CDR1 MGHDK, CDR2 SYGVNS. CDR3 length: 12 residues. Trimming took 3 bases from V and 12 from J, leaving 14 bases between them. CDR3 nucleotide sequence: TGTGCCAGCAGTGATGCCCGCGGGAGACACACCTTC. Translating it yields CASSDARGRHTF.

As for this clonotype: A read error is possible here, since a much larger clone lies one base away. This sequence joins TRBV5-5 and TRBJ1-4; D remains unclear. The length of the CDR3 is 16 residues. CDR1 is SGHKS, CDR2 YYEKEE, per germline (reference sequence). CDR3 amino acids: CAGSLTDGPSNEKLFF. The CDR3 nucleotides read TGTGCCGGCAGCTTAACGGACGGACCCTCTAATGAAAAACTGTTTTTT.

The rearrangement uses TRBV5-4 and TRBJ2-2; unclear D gene. The CDR3 has 13 residues. Germline-derived CDR1 and CDR2 are SGHNT and YYREEE (reference sequence). With 8 bases removed from V and 6 bases from J, the gap between germline ends came to 14 bases. The CDR3 loop is CASSTPDAGELFF. The CDR3 DNA sequence: TGTGCCAGTAGTACCCCCGACGCCGGGGAGCTGTTTTTT.

The chain is built from TRBV6-6 and TRBJ2-3; 12 bases agree with TRBD2. V lost 5 bases and J lost 0; bases outside the gene matches: 9. Germline CDR1 reads MNHNY; CDR2 reads SVGAGI (reference sequence). The CDR3 is 18 amino acids. CDR3 in amino acids: CASSGPGLAGLSTDTQYF. Written as DNA, the CDR3 is TGTGCCAGCAGTGGCCCCGGACTAGCGGGACTAAGCACAGATACGCAGTATTTT.

This clonotype has ten or more counts. This sequence joins TRBV19 and TRBJ2-2; 8 bases fit TRBD2. Germline values: CDR1 LNHDA, CDR2 SQIVND (reference sequence). V lost 5 bases and J lost 1; bases outside the gene matches: 9. The CDR3 contains 17 residues. CDR3 bases: TGTGCCAGTAGTCCTTCCGTCGGGAGGGTGAACACCGGGGAGCTGTTTTTT. Encoded protein: CASSPSVGRVNTGELFF.

This clonotype was counted ten times or more. V usage is TRBV24-1 and J usage is TRBJ1-5; 9 positions match TRBD1. Germline lookup yields CDR1 KGHDR and CDR2 SFDVKD. V dropped 12 bases and J dropped 0; count of bases not matched to a gene: 14. The CDR3 spans 17 residues. This chain's CDR3 is CAREPGQGYYSNQPQHF. Here the CDR3 DNA reads TGTGCCCGCGAACCGGGACAGGGATATTATAGCAATCAGCCCCAGCATTTT.

The V call is TRBV29-1, the J call TRBJ1-1, with D uncertain. V lost 4 bases to trimming and J lost 1 base, with 16 bases between them. The length of the CDR3 is 15 residues. Germline CDR1 and CDR2: SQVTM and ANQGSEA. CDR3 in amino acids: CSVGLAGKANTEAFF. The DNA for the CDR3 is TGCAGCGTTGGACTAGCGGGCAAGGCGAACACTGAAGCTTTCTTT.

This clonotype was found a few times. CDR3 DNA sequence: TGTGCCAGCAGTTTAGCTCTGACAGGGGAGACCACCGGGGAGCTGTTTTTT. Amino acid sequence: CASSLALTGETTGELFF. The chain has TRBV12-3 or TRBV12-4 and TRBJ2-2, with 8 nucleotides matching TRBD1. Trimming cost V 0 bases and J 4 bases; bases outside gene matches: 7. The CDR3 loop spans 17 amino acids.

This clonotype was seen at least ten times. This rearrangement joins TRBV15 to TRBJ2-2; D might be TRBD2 (6 bases). V shed 3 bases and J shed 0 bases, with 8 bases lying between them. The V gene's germline CDR1 is LNHNV and CDR2 YYDKDF (reference sequence). The CDR3 is 15 residues long. CDR3 protein: CATSRRLANTGELFF. In nucleotides, the CDR3 is TGTGCCACCAGCAGGCGACTAGCGAACACCGGGGAGCTGTTTTTT.

This clonotype was observed a single time. The V call is TRBV15, the J call TRBJ1-6; 8 bases map to TRBD1. The V gene end was trimmed by 3 bases and the J gene end by 10 bases; junction bases not matched to a gene: 14. This CDR3 has 17 residues. Per the germline V gene, CDR1 is LNHNV and CDR2 is YYDKDF (reference sequence). For the CDR3, the DNA is TGTGCCACCAGCAGGGACGGACAGGGAAGATTTTCGTCACCCCTCCACTTT. It translates to CATSRDGQGRFSSPLHF. Full variable domain (rest looked up from reference TRBV15 and TRBJ1-6): DAMVIQNPRYQVTQFGKPVTLSCSQTLNHNVMYWYQQKSSQAPKLLFHYYDKDFNNEADTPDNFQSRRPNTSFCFLDIRSPGLGDTAMYLCATSRDGQGRFSSPLHFGNGTRLTVT.